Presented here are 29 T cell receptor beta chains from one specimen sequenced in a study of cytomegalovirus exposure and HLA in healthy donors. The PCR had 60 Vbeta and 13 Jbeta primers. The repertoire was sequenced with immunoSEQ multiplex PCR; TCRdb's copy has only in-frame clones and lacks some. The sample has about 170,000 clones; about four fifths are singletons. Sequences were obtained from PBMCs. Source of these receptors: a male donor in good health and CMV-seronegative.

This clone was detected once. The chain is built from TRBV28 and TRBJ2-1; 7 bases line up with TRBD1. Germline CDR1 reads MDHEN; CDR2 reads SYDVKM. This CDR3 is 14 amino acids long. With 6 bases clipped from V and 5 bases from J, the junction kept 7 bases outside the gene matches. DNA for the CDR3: TGTGCCAGCAGCCGAAGGACAGGTAACAATGAGCAGTTCTTC. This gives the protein CASSRRTGNNEQFF. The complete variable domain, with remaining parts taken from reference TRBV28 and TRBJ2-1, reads DVKVTQSSRYLVKRTGEKVFLECVQDMDHENMFWYRQDPGLGLRLIYFSYDVKMKEKGDIPEGYSVSREKKERFSLILESASTNQTSMYLCASSRRTGNNEQFFGPGTRLTVL.

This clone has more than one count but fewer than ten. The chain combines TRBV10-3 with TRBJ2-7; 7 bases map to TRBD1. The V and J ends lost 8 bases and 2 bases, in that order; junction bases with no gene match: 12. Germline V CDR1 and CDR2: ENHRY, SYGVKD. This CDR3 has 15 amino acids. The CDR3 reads CAIGVPRDRTYEQYF. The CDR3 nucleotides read TGTGCCATCGGAGTACCCCGGGACAGAACCTACGAGCAGTACTTC.

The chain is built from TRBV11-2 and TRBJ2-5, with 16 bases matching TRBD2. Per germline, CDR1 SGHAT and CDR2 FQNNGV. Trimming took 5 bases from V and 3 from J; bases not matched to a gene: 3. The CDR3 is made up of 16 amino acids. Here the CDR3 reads CASSPGLAGGKETQYF. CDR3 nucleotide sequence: TGTGCCAGCAGCCCGGGACTAGCGGGAGGGAAAGAGACCCAGTACTTC.

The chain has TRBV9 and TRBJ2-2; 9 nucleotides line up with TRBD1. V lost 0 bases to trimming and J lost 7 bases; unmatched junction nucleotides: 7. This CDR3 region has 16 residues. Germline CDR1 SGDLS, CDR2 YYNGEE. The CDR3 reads CASSVATGQGGGELFF. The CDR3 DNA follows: TGTGCCAGCAGCGTAGCCACGGGACAGGGTGGCGGGGAGCTGTTTTTT.

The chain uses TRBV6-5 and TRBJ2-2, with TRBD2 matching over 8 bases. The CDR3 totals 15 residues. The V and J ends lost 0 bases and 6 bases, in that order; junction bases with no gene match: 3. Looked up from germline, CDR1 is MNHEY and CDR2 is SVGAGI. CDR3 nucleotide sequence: TGTGCCAGCAGTTACTCCGGGGGGGGCCCCGGGGAGCTGTTTTTT. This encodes CASSYSGGGPGELFF.

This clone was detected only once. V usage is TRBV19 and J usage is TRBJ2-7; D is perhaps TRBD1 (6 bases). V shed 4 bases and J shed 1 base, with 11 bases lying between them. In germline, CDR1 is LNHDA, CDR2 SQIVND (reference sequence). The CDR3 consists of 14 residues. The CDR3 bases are TGTGCCAGTAGTACTCCACAGGGTTCCTACGAGCAGTACTTC. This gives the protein CASSTPQGSYEQYF.

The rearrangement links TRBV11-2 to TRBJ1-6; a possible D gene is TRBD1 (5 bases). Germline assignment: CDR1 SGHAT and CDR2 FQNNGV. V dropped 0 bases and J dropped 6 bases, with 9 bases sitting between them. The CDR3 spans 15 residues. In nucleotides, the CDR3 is TGTGCCAGCAGCTTAGATAGGACACCTAATTCACCCCTCCACTTT. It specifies CASSLDRTPNSPLHF.

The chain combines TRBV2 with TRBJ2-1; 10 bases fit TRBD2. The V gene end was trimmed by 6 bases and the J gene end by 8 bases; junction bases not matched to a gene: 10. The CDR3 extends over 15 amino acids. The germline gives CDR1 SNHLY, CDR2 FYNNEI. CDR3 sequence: CASRPILAGVDEQFF. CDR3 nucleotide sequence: TGTGCCAGCAGACCGATTCTAGCGGGAGTTGATGAGCAGTTCTTC. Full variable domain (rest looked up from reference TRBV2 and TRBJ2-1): EPEVTQTPSHQVTQMGQEVILRCVPISNHLYFYWYRQILGQKVEFLVSFYNNEISEKSEIFDDQFSVERPDGSNFTLKIRSTKLEDSAMYFCASRPILAGVDEQFFGPGTRLTVL.

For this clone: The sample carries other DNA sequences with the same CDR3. CDR3 DNA: TGTGCCAGCAGCCCAACAGGGGGGGGTGAGCAGTACTTC. As protein: CASSPTGGGEQYF. The J gene is TRBJ2-7, the V gene TRBV7-3, with D perhaps TRBD1 (8 bases). The germline V and J ends were trimmed by 5 bases and 7 bases, with 15 bases remaining between them. Germline V gives CDR1 SGHTA, CDR2 FQGTGA. The CDR3 is made up of 13 amino acids.

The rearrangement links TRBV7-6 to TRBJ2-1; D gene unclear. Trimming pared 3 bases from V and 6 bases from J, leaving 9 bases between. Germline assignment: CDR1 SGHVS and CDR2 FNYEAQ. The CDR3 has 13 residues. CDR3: CASSFGSINEQFF. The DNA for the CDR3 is TGTGCCAGCAGCTTCGGTAGCATCAATGAGCAGTTCTTC.

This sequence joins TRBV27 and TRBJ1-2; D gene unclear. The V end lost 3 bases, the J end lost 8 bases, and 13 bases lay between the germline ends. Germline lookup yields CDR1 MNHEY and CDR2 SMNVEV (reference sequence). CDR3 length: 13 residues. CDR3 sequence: CASSFGVGEGYTF. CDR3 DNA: TGTGCCAGCAGTTTCGGCGTTGGGGAGGGCTACACCTTC.

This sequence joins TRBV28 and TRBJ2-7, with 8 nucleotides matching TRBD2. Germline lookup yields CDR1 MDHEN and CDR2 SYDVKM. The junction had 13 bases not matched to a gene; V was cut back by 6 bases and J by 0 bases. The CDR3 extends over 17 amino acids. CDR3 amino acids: CASSSPGGERGSYEQYF. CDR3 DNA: TGTGCCAGCAGCTCGCCGGGGGGGGAAAGGGGCTCCTACGAGCAGTACTTC.

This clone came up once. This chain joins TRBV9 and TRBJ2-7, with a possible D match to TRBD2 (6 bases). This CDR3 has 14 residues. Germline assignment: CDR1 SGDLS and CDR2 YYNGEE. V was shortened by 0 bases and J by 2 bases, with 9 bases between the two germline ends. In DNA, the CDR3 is TGTGCCAGCAGCGTAGGGGGGGACCCCTACGAGCAGTACTTC. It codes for CASSVGGDPYEQYF. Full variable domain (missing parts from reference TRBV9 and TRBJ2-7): DSGVTQTPKHLITATGQRVTLRCSPRSGDLSVYWYQQSLDQGLQFLIQYYNGEERAKGNILERFSAQQFPDLHSELNLSSLELGDSALYFCASSVGGDPYEQYFGPGTRLTVT.

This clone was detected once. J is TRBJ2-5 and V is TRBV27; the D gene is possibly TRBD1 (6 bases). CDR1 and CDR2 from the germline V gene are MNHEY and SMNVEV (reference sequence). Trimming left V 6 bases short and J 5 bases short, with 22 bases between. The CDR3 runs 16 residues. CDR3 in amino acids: CASSPPRVTGFETQYF. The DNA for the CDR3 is TGTGCCAGCAGCCCCCCGAGGGTGACAGGTTTTGAGACCCAGTACTTC.

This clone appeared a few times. CDR3 residues: CASSTLAGGGETQYF. The DNA for the CDR3 is TGTGCCAGCAGCACCCTAGCGGGAGGGGGAGAGACCCAGTACTTC. This sequence joins TRBV28 and TRBJ2-5, with 12 bases matching TRBD2. Germline V gene data show CDR1 as MDHEN and CDR2 as SYDVKM. This CDR3 has 15 residues. V shed 6 bases and J 4 bases; nucleotides not matched to a gene: 6.

The CDR3 loop reads CASSLHPGYDTGELFF. CDR3 nucleotide sequence: TGTGCCAGCAGCTTACACCCGGGGTACGACACCGGGGAGCTGTTTTTT. The chain combines TRBV7-2 with TRBJ2-2, with D tentatively TRBD2 (5 bases). CDR3 size: 16 residues. Germline CDR1 reads SGHTA; CDR2 reads FQGNSA. V was pared by 2 bases and J by 3 bases, with 13 bases between.

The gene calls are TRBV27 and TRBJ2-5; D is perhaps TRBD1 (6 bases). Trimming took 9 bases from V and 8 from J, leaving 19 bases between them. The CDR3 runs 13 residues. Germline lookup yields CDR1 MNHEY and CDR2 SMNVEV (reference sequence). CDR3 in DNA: TGTGCCAGTGGTACAGGGTGGCCGGGTACCCAGTACTTC. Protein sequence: CASGTGWPGTQYF.

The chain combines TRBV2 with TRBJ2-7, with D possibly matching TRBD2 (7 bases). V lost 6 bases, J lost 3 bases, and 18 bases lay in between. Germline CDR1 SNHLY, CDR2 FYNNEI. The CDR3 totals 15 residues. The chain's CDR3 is CASRERAGARYEQYF. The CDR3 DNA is TGTGCCAGCAGGGAGAGGGCGGGGGCCCGCTACGAGCAGTACTTC.

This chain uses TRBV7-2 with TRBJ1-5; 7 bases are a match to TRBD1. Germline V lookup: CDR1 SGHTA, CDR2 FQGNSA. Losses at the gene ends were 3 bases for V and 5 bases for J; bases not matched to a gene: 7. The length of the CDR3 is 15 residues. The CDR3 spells CASSFQGVSDQPQHF. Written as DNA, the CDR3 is TGTGCCAGCAGCTTTCAGGGGGTATCAGATCAGCCCCAGCATTTT.

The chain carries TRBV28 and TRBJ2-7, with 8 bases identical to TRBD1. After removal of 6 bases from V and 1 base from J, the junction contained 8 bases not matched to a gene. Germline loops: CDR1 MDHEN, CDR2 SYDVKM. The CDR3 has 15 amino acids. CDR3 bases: TGTGCCAGCAGCCCCACCGGGACAGGTTCCTACGAGCAGTACTTC. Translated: CASSPTGTGSYEQYF.

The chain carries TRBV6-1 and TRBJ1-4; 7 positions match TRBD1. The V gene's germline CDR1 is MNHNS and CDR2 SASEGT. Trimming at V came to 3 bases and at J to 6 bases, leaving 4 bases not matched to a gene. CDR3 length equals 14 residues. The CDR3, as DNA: TGTGCCAGCAGTGACCCCGGGACAGATGAAAAACTGTTTTTT. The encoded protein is CASSDPGTDEKLFF.

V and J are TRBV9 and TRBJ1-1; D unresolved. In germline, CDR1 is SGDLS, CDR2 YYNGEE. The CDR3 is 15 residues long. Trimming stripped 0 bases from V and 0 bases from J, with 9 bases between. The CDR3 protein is CASSVANSMNTEAFF. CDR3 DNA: TGTGCCAGCAGCGTAGCTAACAGCATGAACACTGAAGCTTTCTTT. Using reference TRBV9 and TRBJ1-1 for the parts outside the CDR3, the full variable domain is DSGVTQTPKHLITATGQRVTLRCSPRSGDLSVYWYQQSLDQGLQFLIQYYNGEERAKGNILERFSAQQFPDLHSELNLSSLELGDSALYFCASSVANSMNTEAFFGQGTRLTVV.

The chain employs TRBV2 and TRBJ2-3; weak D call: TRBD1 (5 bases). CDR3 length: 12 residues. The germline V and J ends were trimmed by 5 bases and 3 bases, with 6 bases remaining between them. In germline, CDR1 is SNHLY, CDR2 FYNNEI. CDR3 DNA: TGTGCCAGCAGTAGACAGACAGATACGCAGTATTTT. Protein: CASSRQTDTQYF.

The CDR3 loop reads CASSQVGEGQPQHF. DNA for the CDR3: TGCGCCAGCAGCCAAGTCGGAGAGGGTCAGCCCCAGCATTTT. This rearrangement joins TRBV4-3 to TRBJ1-5; D unclear. This CDR3 has 14 residues. V shed 1 base and J shed 6 bases, with 10 bases lying between them. Germline loops: CDR1 LGHNA, CDR2 YSLEER.

The CDR3 protein is CASSLPGQTNYGYTF. DNA of the CDR3: TGTGCCAGCAGCTTACCGGGACAGACAAACTATGGCTACACCTTC. The V call is TRBV5-4, the J call TRBJ1-2; 7 nucleotides line up with TRBD1. V trimming: 2 bases; J trimming: 2 bases; junction bases outside the gene matches: 6. The CDR3 contains 15 residues. Germline values: CDR1 SGHNT, CDR2 YYREEE (reference sequence).

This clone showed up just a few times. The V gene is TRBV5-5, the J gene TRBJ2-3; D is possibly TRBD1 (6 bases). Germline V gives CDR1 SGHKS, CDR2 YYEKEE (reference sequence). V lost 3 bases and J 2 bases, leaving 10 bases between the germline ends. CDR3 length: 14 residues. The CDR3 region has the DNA TGTGCCAGCAGCTCCGGACAGACCACAGATACGCAGTATTTT. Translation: CASSSGQTTDTQYF.

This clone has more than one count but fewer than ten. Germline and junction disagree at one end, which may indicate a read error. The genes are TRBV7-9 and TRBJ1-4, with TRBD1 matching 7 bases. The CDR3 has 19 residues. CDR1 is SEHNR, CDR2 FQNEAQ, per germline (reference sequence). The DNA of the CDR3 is TGTTCCAGCAGCTCCGCCAGGGGGTTGTCCTCTGCAACTAATGAAAAACTGTTTTTT. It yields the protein CSSSSARGLSSATNEKLFF.

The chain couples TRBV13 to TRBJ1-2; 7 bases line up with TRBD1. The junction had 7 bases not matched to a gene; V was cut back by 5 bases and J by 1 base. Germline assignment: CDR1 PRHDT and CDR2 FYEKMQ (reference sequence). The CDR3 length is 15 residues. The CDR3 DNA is TGTGCCAGCAGCCGCCGGGACAGTCTTAACTATGGCTACACCTTC. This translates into CASSRRDSLNYGYTF. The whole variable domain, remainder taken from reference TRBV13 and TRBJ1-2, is AAGVIQSPRHLIKEKRETATLKCYPIPRHDTVYWYQQGPGQDPQFLISFYEKMQSDKGSIPDRFSAQQFSDYHSELNMSSLELGDSALYFCASSRRDSLNYGYTFGSGTRLTVV.

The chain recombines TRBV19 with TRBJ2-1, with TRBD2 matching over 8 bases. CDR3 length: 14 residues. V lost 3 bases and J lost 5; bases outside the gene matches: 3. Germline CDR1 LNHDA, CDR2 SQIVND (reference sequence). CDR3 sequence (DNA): TGTGCCAGTAGTATTAGCGGGGCTCACAATGAGCAGTTCTTC. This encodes CASSISGAHNEQFF.